Below, one T cell receptor (beta chain) is given with its context. CDR1 is SGHNT and CDR2 is YYREEE in the germline V gene (reference sequence). V lost 6 bases and J lost 3; bases outside the gene matches: 6. The CDR3 has 14 residues. Method: immunoSEQ multiplex PCR; TCRdb's copy keeps in-frame clones and lacks some. This sample has nearly 35,000 clones, with about 89% found just once. This specimen belongs to a study of blood T cell repertoires in COVID-19. Study-level information: Sources were T cells, B-cell-depleted T cells, or PBMCs; the material itself was cDNA or gDNA.

The sequence was collected from a human donor in a cohort sampled during active COVID-19. This chain joins TRBV5-4 and TRBJ1-2, with TRBD1 matching over 9 bases. The specimen sequenced was peripheral blood. The CDR3 sequence is CASTTGDRDYGYTF. The CDR3 nucleotides are TGTGCCAGCACCACGGGGGACAGGGACTATGGCTACACCTTC.